The entry below gives a single T cell receptor (beta chain) sequence along with its context. This entry comes from a study of PD-1 blockade in classical Hodgkin lymphoma. Method: immunoSEQ multiplex PCR; TCRdb's copy keeps in-frame clones and lacks some. In the table there are roughly 100,000 clones, approximately 90% of which are singletons. All trial patients relapsed after autologous stem cell transplantation. This clonotype originated in a human donor with classical Hodgkin lymphoma. Sequencing used peripheral blood mononuclear cells (PBMCs), obtained before the second cycle of nivolumab.

CDR3 nucleotides: TGTGGAGCTCTAAGGACAGGGTCGAACGAGCAGTACTTC. This gives the protein CGALRTGSNEQYF. The chain recombines TRBV2 with TRBJ2-7; 8 nucleotides align to TRBD1. Germline V gene lookup returns CDR1 SNHLY and CDR2 FYNNEI. This CDR3 is 13 amino acids long.